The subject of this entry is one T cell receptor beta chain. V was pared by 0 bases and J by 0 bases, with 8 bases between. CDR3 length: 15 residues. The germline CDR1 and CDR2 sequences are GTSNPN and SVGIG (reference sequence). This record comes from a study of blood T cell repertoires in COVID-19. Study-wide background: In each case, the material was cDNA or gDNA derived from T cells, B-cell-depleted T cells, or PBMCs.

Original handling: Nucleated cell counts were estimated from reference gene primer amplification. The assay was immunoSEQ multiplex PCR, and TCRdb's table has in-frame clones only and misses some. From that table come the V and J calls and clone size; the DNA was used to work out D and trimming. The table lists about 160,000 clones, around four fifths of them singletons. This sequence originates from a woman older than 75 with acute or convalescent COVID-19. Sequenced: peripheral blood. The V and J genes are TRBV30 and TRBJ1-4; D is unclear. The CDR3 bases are TGTGCCTGGAGTGTTTGGTCAGCAACTAATGAAAAACTGTTTTTT. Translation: CAWSVWSATNEKLFF.